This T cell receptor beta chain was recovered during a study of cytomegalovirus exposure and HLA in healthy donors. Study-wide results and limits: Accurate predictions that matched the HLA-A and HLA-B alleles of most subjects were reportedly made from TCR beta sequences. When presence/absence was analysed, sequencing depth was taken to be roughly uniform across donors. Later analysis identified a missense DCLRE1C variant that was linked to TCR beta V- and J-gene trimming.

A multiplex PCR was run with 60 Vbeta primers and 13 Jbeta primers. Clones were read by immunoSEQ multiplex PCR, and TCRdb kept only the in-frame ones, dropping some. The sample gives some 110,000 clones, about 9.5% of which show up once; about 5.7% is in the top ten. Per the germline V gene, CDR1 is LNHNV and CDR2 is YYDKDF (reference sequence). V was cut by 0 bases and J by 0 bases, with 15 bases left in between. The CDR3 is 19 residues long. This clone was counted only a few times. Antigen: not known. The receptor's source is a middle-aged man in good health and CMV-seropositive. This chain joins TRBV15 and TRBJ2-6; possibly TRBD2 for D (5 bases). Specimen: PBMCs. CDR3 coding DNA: TGTGCCACCAGCAGAGATAGCGTGGGTTTTGGCTCTGGGGCCAACGTCCTGACTTTC. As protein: CATSRDSVGFGSGANVLTF.